This T cell receptor (beta chain) was captured by sequencing in a study of memory CD4+ T cells and cytomegalovirus serostatus. As originally analysed: After removing out-of-frame reads, over 2 million distinct TCRbeta sequences remained. The repertoire was sequenced with immunoSEQ multiplex PCR; TCRdb's copy has only in-frame clones and lacks some. The V and J calls and clone size were taken over from that table, and D and trimming were inferred from the DNA. In the table there are approximately 49,000 clones, more than 60% of which are singletons. The sort gate was single viable CD3+CD4+CD8-CD45RO+ cells for memory CD4+ T cells. Sample: memory CD4+ T cells from blood. The sequence was obtained from an adult in good health and CMV-seronegative.

The CDR3 DNA is TGTGCCAGCAGTGCCCCCCCTCGGGAGCAGCCCCAGCATTTT. It codes for CASSAPPREQPQHF. J is TRBJ1-5 and V is TRBV2; D unresolved. The CDR3 spans 14 residues. CDR1 and CDR2 (germline): SNHLY, FYNNEI. Trimming stripped 4 bases from V and 7 bases from J, with 14 bases between.